This T cell receptor (beta chain) comes out of a study of prognosis after radiotherapy for stage I lung cancer. About the study: Enrollment began in 2018 and ended in 2019; the enrolled patients had stage I non-small cell lung cancer. Whereas 11 to 12 patients had adenocarcinoma, squamous cell carcinoma was the tumor in seven. Points from the study as a whole: In patients who developed distant metastases, Shannon entropy measured after stereotactic body radiation therapy was lower, and baseline Shannon entropy was not associated with metastases.

CDR3 of TCR beta was amplified from genomic DNA via a two-round multiplex PCR. During first-round PCR, primers specific to each TRBV and TRBJ gene were used. Each CDR3 protein gets one entry after TCRdb re-called the multiplex PCR reads with MiXCR. This sample yields tens of thousands of distinct CDR3 sequences, of which approximately 35% are seen a single time; 9.2% belongs to the top ten. This clonotype has at least ten counts. Its antigen remains unknown. The TCR originated in a donor at least 50 years old with non-small cell lung cancer. Here the sequenced sample was PBMCs, taken before or after stereotactic body radiation therapy (not recorded which).

The CDR3 DNA follows: TGCGCCAGCAGCCAAGCCACGAGGCTTTCTGAGCAGTTCTTC. It is translated as CASSQATRLSEQFF. The chain links TRBV4-3 to TRBJ2-1; D gene unclear. With 1 base removed from V and 9 bases from J, the gap between germline ends came to 13 bases. CDR3 size: 14 residues. Germline loops: CDR1 LGHNA, CDR2 YSLEER.